The clone carrying this T cell receptor (beta chain) was detected only a few times. These data are taken from a study of shared clonotypes between healthy human individuals. V was cut by 5 bases and J by 0 bases, with 5 bases left in between. CDR1 is SEHNR and CDR2 is FQNEAQ in the germline V gene (reference sequence). This CDR3 spans 12 amino acids. It was around 100 million PBMCs that unsorted samples used for genomic DNA. Sequencing was performed with immunoSEQ multiplex PCR; in TCRdb, only in-frame clones are kept and a portion is missing. In the table there are fewer than 550,000 clones, approximately 79% of which are singletons.

The rearrangement uses TRBV7-9 and TRBJ2-7; D gene uncertain. This TCR was recovered from a woman aged 40-49 years in good health. Some clones in this sample may be carry-over from other donors' samples. Sequenced sample: PBMCs. The CDR3 bases are TGTGCCAGCAGCCCCAGCTCCTACGAGCAGTACTTC. Protein: CASSPSSYEQYF. Based on the CDR3 plus reference TRBV7-9 and TRBJ2-7, the full variable domain is DTGVSQNPRHKITKRGQNVTFRCDPISEHNRLYWYRQTLGQGPEFLTYFQNEAQLEKSRLLSDRFSAERPKGSFSTLEIQRTEQGDSAMYLCASSPSSYEQYFGPGTRLTVT.